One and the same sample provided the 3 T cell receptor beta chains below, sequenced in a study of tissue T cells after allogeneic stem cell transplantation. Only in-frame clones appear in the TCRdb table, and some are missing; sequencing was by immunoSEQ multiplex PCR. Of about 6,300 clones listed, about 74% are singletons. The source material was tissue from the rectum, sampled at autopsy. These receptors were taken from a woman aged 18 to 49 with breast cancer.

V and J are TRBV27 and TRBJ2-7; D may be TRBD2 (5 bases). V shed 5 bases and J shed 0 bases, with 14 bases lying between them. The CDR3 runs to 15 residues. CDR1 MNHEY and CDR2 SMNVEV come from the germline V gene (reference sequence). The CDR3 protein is CASSTRDGGSYEQYF. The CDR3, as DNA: TGTGCCAGCAGTACTCGGGATGGCGGCTCCTACGAGCAGTACTTC.

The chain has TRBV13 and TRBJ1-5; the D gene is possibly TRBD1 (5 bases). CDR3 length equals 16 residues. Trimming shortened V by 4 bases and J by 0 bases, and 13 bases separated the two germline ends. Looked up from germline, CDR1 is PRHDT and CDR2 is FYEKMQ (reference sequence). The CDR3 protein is CASSWDLQLSNQPQHF. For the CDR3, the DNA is TGTGCCAGCAGCTGGGACCTACAGCTTAGCAATCAGCCCCAGCATTTT.

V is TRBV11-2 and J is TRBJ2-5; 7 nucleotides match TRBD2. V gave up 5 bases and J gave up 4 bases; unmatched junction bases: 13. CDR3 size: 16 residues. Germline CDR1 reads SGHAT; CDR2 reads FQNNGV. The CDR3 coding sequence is TGTGCCAGCAGCGCCCAATCGGGGGAGGGCCGAGAGACCCAGTACTTC. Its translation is CASSAQSGEGRETQYF.